The 26 T cell receptor beta chains below all came from one sample that was sequenced in a study of blood T cell repertoires in COVID-19. Profiling relied on immunoSEQ multiplex PCR, and the TCRdb table lists in-frame clones only, not all of them. The sample shows about 460,000 clones, about nine tenths of them seen only once. Sequenced: PBMCs or T cells enriched from blood (not recorded which). The receptors stem from a woman aged 55-75 years who had recovered from COVID-19.

This chain links TRBV5-1 with TRBJ2-1, with 12 positions matching TRBD2. The length of the CDR3 is 15 residues. Trimming cost V 5 bases and J 4 bases; bases outside gene matches: 4. Germline CDR1 SGHRS, CDR2 YFSETQ. CDR3 sequence reads: CASRGLAGTYNEQFF. The CDR3 DNA follows: TGCGCCAGCAGAGGACTAGCGGGAACTTACAATGAGCAGTTCTTC.

There are a few counts of this clone. CDR3 sequence (DNA): TGTGCCAGCAGTGCACAGGGCAATCAGCCCCAGCATTTT. Its translation: CASSAQGNQPQHF. This chain connects TRBV2 to TRBJ1-5; D perhaps matches TRBD1 (5 bases). The germline V and J ends were trimmed by 4 bases and 2 bases, with 6 bases remaining between them. Germline V gives CDR1 SNHLY, CDR2 FYNNEI. The CDR3 is made up of 13 amino acids.

This rearrangement joins TRBV4-1 to TRBJ2-7; TRBD1 might be the D (6 bases). Germline CDR1 MGHRA, CDR2 YSYEKL. V dropped 4 bases and J dropped 1 base, with 11 bases sitting between them. This CDR3 region has 14 residues. CDR3 loop: CASSPSQGSYEQYF. CDR3 bases: TGCGCCAGCAGCCCTTCCCAGGGGTCCTACGAGCAGTACTTC.

The rearrangement joins TRBV5-1 to TRBJ1-4; the match to TRBD1 covers 7 bases. The V gene's germline CDR1 is SGHRS and CDR2 YFSETQ. V trimming: 6 bases; J trimming: 8 bases; junction bases outside the gene matches: 13. The CDR3 contains 15 residues. CDR3 sequence (DNA): TGCGCCAGCACCGTGACAGGGAATTCAGGAGAAAAACTGTTTTTT. Residues: CASTVTGNSGEKLFF.

The chain employs TRBV5-1 and TRBJ1-1; 8 nucleotides align to TRBD1. CDR1 is SGHRS and CDR2 is YFSETQ in the germline V gene. This CDR3 has 13 amino acids. Trimming removed 2 bases from V and 4 bases from J; junction bases left unmatched: 1. The DNA of the CDR3 is TGCGCCAGCAGCTTCACAGGGGGCACTGAAGCTTTCTTT. The encoded protein is CASSFTGGTEAFF.

Here the CDR3 reads CASSQTGFINSPLHF. The CDR3 DNA reads as TGTGCCAGCAGCCAAACAGGGTTTATCAATTCACCCCTCCACTTT. The V gene is TRBV3-1 (or the pseudogene TRBV3-2), the J gene TRBJ1-6; tentative D call: TRBD1 (6 bases). CDR3 length equals 15 residues. Germline loops: CDR1 LGHDT, CDR2 YNNKEL (reference sequence). V lost 2 bases to trimming and J lost 7 bases, with 12 bases between them.

V gene TRBV27 combines with J gene TRBJ2-7, with D maybe TRBD1 (6 bases). The germline V gene encodes CDR1 MNHEY and CDR2 SMNVEV (reference sequence). The CDR3 contains 14 residues. Deletions cut 4 bases from V and 0 bases from J, with 10 bases between. CDR3 in amino acids: CASSWTASSYEQYV. The CDR3 bases are TGTGCCAGCAGTTGGACAGCTAGCTCCTACGAGCAGTACGTC.

This chain's CDR3 is CASSWGGDISNEQFF. The CDR3 DNA follows: TGCGCCAGCAGCTGGGGGGGCGATATTAGCAATGAGCAGTTCTTC. The rearrangement links TRBV5-1 to TRBJ2-1, with a tentative D call TRBD2 (7 bases). Trimming left V 3 bases short and J 6 bases short, with 16 bases between. Germline values: CDR1 SGHRS, CDR2 YFSETQ. This CDR3 spans 15 amino acids.

This chain joins TRBV28 and TRBJ1-2; 7 bases align to TRBD1. Germline values: CDR1 MDHEN, CDR2 SYDVKM. CDR3 length: 13 residues. The CDR3 loop is CATETGLSYGYTF. The CDR3 region has the DNA TGTGCGACCGAGACAGGGCTTTCCTATGGCTACACCTTC.

This clone was counted once. This chain joins TRBV5-1 and TRBJ2-3; possible D gene TRBD2, 5 bases. The CDR3 length is 14 residues. V was pared by 4 bases and J by 6 bases, with 15 bases between. Germline assignment: CDR1 SGHRS and CDR2 YFSETQ. CDR3 bases: TGCGCCAGCAGCGTCGCTAGCAATCGGGATACGCAGTATTTT. Residues: CASSVASNRDTQYF. The full variable domain, in which reference TRBV5-1 and TRBJ2-3 provide the parts outside the CDR3, is KAGVTQTPRYLIKTRGQQVTLSCSPISGHRSVSWYQQTPGQGLQFLFEYFSETQRNKGNFPGRFSGRQFSNSRSEMNVSTLELGDSALYLCASSVASNRDTQYFGPGTRLTVL.

The CDR3 DNA reads TGCGCCAGCAGTAGACTAGCGGGGGAGACCCAGTACTTC. It is translated as CASSRLAGETQYF. The J gene is TRBJ2-5, the V gene TRBV10-1; TRBD2 agrees at 11 bases. Germline V gene sequence: CDR1 WNHNN, CDR2 SYGVQD (reference sequence). J gave up 5 bases and V 5 bases, and 1 base lay outside the gene matches. The CDR3 runs to 13 residues.

The gene calls are TRBV5-1 and TRBJ1-1; D gene uncertain. From germline, CDR1 is SGHRS and CDR2 YFSETQ. The CDR3 has 14 residues. V lost 3 bases, J lost 3 bases, and 12 bases lay in between. CDR3 DNA: TGCGCCAGCAGCTCCCAGCGGGTTGACACTGAAGCTTTCTTT. It is translated as CASSSQRVDTEAFF.

V and J are TRBV3-1 (or the pseudogene TRBV3-2) and TRBJ2-5; tentatively, D is TRBD2 (5 bases). Trimming pared 6 bases from V and 2 bases from J, leaving 7 bases between. The germline gives CDR1 LGHDT, CDR2 YNNKEL (reference sequence). The CDR3 is 12 residues long. CDR3 region: CASRLDQETQYF. As DNA, the CDR3 is TGTGCCAGCAGACTAGATCAAGAGACCCAGTACTTC.

The chain has TRBV5-8 and TRBJ2-7; D unclear. Germline values: CDR1 SGHTS, CDR2 YDEGEE. Trimming left V 4 bases short and J 2 bases short, with 13 bases between. The CDR3 extends over 14 amino acids. CDR3 loop: CASSLNTVTYEQYF. CDR3 nucleotide sequence: TGTGCCAGCAGCCTTAATACTGTGACCTACGAGCAGTACTTC.

This rearrangement joins TRBV11-3 to TRBJ2-1; 8 bases are a match to TRBD2. CDR3 length: 15 residues. CDR1 and CDR2 (germline): SGHNT, YENEEA. Trimming cost V 2 bases and J 6 bases; bases outside gene matches: 6. The DNA of the CDR3 is TGTGCCAGCAGCTTAAGCGGGGGCCCAGGCAATGAGCAGTTCTTC. This codes for CASSLSGGPGNEQFF.

The V and J genes are TRBV5-1 and TRBJ2-4; a weak D match, TRBD2 (6 bases). The CDR3 totals 13 residues. Looked up from germline, CDR1 is SGHRS and CDR2 is YFSETQ. V lost 6 bases to trimming and J lost 5 bases, with 12 bases between them. Here the CDR3 reads CASTRTGENIQYF. The DNA of the CDR3 is TGCGCCAGCACCCGCACGGGGGAAAACATTCAGTACTTC.

This chain links TRBV28 with TRBJ1-1; perhaps TRBD1 as D (5 bases). The germline V gene has CDR1 MDHEN and CDR2 SYDVKM. The CDR3 sequence is 15 residues long. Trimming took 2 bases from V and 1 from J, leaving 11 bases between them. The CDR3 protein is CASSLGGVGNTEAFF. The CDR3 region has the DNA TGTGCCAGCAGTTTAGGAGGGGTGGGGAACACTGAAGCTTTCTTT.

The V and J genes are TRBV24-1 and TRBJ2-1; no clear D. The germline CDR1 and CDR2 sequences are KGHDR and SFDVKD. The CDR3 has 13 amino acids. V lost 2 bases and J lost 6, with 7 bases in between. CDR3 residues: CATSDSDSNEQFF. The CDR3 nucleotides are TGTGCCACCAGTGATTCAGACTCCAATGAGCAGTTCTTC.

This clone showed up just once. This sequence joins TRBV30 and TRBJ2-2; D is ambiguous. Germline V gene lookup returns CDR1 GTSNPN and CDR2 SVGIG (reference sequence). V shed 0 bases and J shed 4 bases, with 9 bases lying between them. The CDR3 sequence is 14 residues long. CDR3 nucleotides: TGTGCCTGGAGTGTAATTCGGAGCACCGGGGAGCTGTTTTTT. Amino acids: CAWSVIRSTGELFF.

The V call is TRBV2, the J call TRBJ1-3; D is possibly TRBD1 (5 bases). This CDR3 region has 14 residues. Germline lookup yields CDR1 SNHLY and CDR2 FYNNEI. Trimming cost V 1 base and J 2 bases, with 6 bases left between them. The CDR3 DNA sequence: TGTGCCAGCAGTGAAGGGGGCCCTGGAAACACCATATATTTT. This gives the protein CASSEGGPGNTIYF.

The chain links TRBV25-1 to TRBJ2-7, with D tentatively TRBD1 (6 bases). Per the germline V gene, CDR1 is MGHDK and CDR2 is SYGVNS. The CDR3 sequence is 13 residues long. V was trimmed by 2 bases and J by 6 bases, leaving 11 bases between them. This CDR3 reads CASSESARGEQYV. The DNA of the CDR3 is TGTGCCAGCAGTGAAAGTGCCAGGGGCGAGCAGTACGTC.

The chain recombines TRBV28 with TRBJ2-3; the match to TRBD2 covers 9 bases. V gave up 5 bases and J gave up 4 bases; unmatched junction bases: 10. Looked up from germline, CDR1 is MDHEN and CDR2 is SYDVKM. The CDR3 is made up of 16 amino acids. The CDR3 DNA follows: TGTGCCAGCAGTCACCTAAGCGGGGGGCCCTCAGATACGCAGTATTTT. Amino acid sequence: CASSHLSGGPSDTQYF.

The V call is TRBV3-1 (or the pseudogene TRBV3-2), the J call TRBJ1-6; no clear D gene. V dropped 3 bases and J dropped 2 bases, with 5 bases sitting between them. This CDR3 comprises 14 residues. Per germline, CDR1 LGHDT and CDR2 YNNKEL (reference sequence). The CDR3 loop reads CASSQGTYNSPLHF. CDR3 DNA: TGTGCCAGCAGCCAGGGCACCTATAATTCACCCCTCCACTTT.

This chain links TRBV4-1 with TRBJ2-1; D perhaps matches TRBD1 (5 bases). Trimming removed 0 bases from V and 7 bases from J, with 13 bases in between. The length of the CDR3 is 15 residues. Germline loops: CDR1 MGHRA, CDR2 YSYEKL. Here the CDR3 reads CASSQDRQGPNEQFF. The CDR3 coding sequence is TGCGCCAGCAGCCAAGATAGGCAGGGTCCGAATGAGCAGTTCTTC.

The CDR3 is CASSLLVGQVQETQYF. The CDR3 region has the DNA TGTGCCAGCAGCCTTCTTGTTGGACAGGTCCAAGAGACCCAGTACTTC. The V call is TRBV5-5, the J call TRBJ2-5; 7 bases agree with TRBD1. Per germline, CDR1 SGHKS and CDR2 YYEKEE (reference sequence). The CDR3 totals 16 residues. Trimming at V came to 4 bases and at J to 1 base, leaving 10 bases not matched to a gene.

V usage is TRBV3-1 (or the pseudogene TRBV3-2) and J usage is TRBJ2-3; maybe TRBD2 (5 bases). The length of the CDR3 is 11 residues. Trimming cost V 5 bases and J 8 bases, with 8 bases left between them. Germline-derived CDR1 and CDR2 are LGHDT and YNNKEL (reference sequence). The CDR3 region is CASSLSGTQYF. CDR3 nucleotides: TGTGCCAGCAGCTTGAGCGGTACGCAGTATTTT.